This TCR beta chain came from a study of blood T cell repertoires in COVID-19. Study as a whole: The analysed material was cDNA or gDNA that came from T cells, B-cell-depleted T cells, or PBMCs.

The CDR3 contains 19 residues. The J segment lost 6 bases and the V segment lost 0 bases, leaving 16 bases of the junction unmatched. Germline V gene sequence: CDR1 LGHNA, CDR2 YNFKEQ. As processed by the authors: From reference gene primer amplification, estimates of nucleated cell counts were derived. The assay was immunoSEQ multiplex PCR, and TCRdb's table has in-frame clones only and misses some. That table supplies the V and J calls and clone size; D and trimming were determined from the DNA. The sample records over 300,000 clones, roughly 82% being singletons. The chain links TRBV4-2 to TRBJ2-2, with 7 bases identical to TRBD2. Sample: peripheral blood. The TCR was taken from a woman in her fifties or sixties with acute or convalescent COVID-19. The DNA of the CDR3 is TGTGCCAGCAGCCAAGAGGGCCCGGGAGGACGCACCCAGCCCGGGGAGCTGTTTTTT. Encoded protein: CASSQEGPGGRTQPGELFF.